The rows below give T cell receptor beta chains drawn from one sample of a study of shared clonotypes between healthy human individuals. Method: immunoSEQ multiplex PCR; TCRdb's copy keeps in-frame clones and lacks some. Of some 530,000 clones listed, approximately 82% were seen once; the top ten hold 12%. The sample comprised PBMCs. All receptors derive from a woman in her forties in good health. Some clones in this sample may be carry-over from other donors' samples. Both conserved end residues are part of each CDR3. The D gene is left open where the match is weak. Only part of the rows carry a size: once, few, many, or a class if the clone is expanded.

TRBV9	few	TRBD2	TRBJ2-1	15	CASSPSSGVYNEQFF	TGTGCCAGCAGCCCATCTAGCGGGGTATACAATGAGCAGTTCTTC
TRBV7-2	few	TRBD2	TRBJ2-7	16	CASSTGLAGVRTEQYF	TGTGCCAGCAGCACGGGACTAGCGGGAGTGAGGACCGAGCAGTACTTC
TRBV28	.	.	TRBJ2-5	14	CASSPPGLRETQYF	TGTGCCAGCAGTCCGCCGGGGCTGCGTGAGACCCAGTACTTC
TRBV19	.	TRBD1	TRBJ1-1	17	CASSGGTATNLNTEAFF	TGTGCCAGTAGTGGGGGGACAGCCACAAACTTGAACACTGAAGCTTTCTTT
TRBV5-1	.	TRBD1	TRBJ1-2	13	CASGDSPNYGYTF	TGCGCCAGCGGGGACAGTCCAAACTATGGCTACACCTTC
TRBV14	.	.	TRBJ2-1	15	CASSPTGRKYNEQFF	TGTGCCAGCAGCCCGACGGGCCGAAAGTACAATGAGCAGTTCTTC
TRBV9	.	TRBD1	TRBJ2-5	16	CASSGTGLGYQETQYF	TGTGCCAGCAGCGGGACAGGGCTTGGGTACCAAGAGACCCAGTACTTC
TRBV6-1	few	.	TRBJ1-1	12	CASRLGVTEAFF	TGTGCCAGCAGGCTAGGAGTCACTGAAGCTTTCTTT
TRBV7-2	.	.	TRBJ2-7	15	CASSLSVDWTYEQYF	TGTGCCAGCAGCTTAAGTGTAGACTGGACCTACGAGCAGTACTTC
TRBV7-9	.	TRBD1	TRBJ2-7	13	CASSLGGQGLKYF	TGTGCCAGCAGCTTAGGGGGACAGGGATTAAAGTACTTC
TRBV10-2	.	TRBD2	TRBJ2-3	17	CASSESGTSERTDTQYF	TGCGCCAGCAGTGAGTCTGGGACTAGCGAGCGCACAGATACGCAGTATTTT
TRBV5-1	.	TRBD2	TRBJ2-3	16	CASSPGLAGDTDTQYF	TGCGCCAGCAGCCCAGGACTAGCGGGCGACACAGATACGCAGTATTTT
TRBV6-5	.	TRBD1	TRBJ1-2	15	CASKLTGTGSYGYTF	TGTGCCAGCAAATTAACCGGGACAGGGTCTTATGGCTACACCTTC
TRBV6-1	few	.	TRBJ1-1	15	CASLSFGTKNTEAFF	TGTGCCAGCCTAAGCTTTGGGACCAAGAACACTGAAGCTTTCTTT
TRBV10-2	.	TRBD1	TRBJ2-3	20	CASSESLRDRARTRTDTQYF	TGCGCCAGCAGTGAGTCGTTAAGGGACAGGGCCCGAACACGAACAGATACGCAGTATTTT
TRBV10-3	many	TRBD2	TRBJ2-7	20	CAIADPAGLAGPQISYEQYF	TGTGCCATCGCGGACCCAGCGGGACTAGCGGGCCCTCAAATCTCCTACGAGCAGTACTTC
TRBV4-2	.	TRBD2	TRBJ2-5	14	CASSPLAGGETQYF	TGTGCCAGCAGCCCTTTAGCGGGAGGGGAGACCCAGTACTTC
TRBV7-9	.	.	TRBJ2-3	15	CASSLDGKVLDTQYF	TGTGCCAGCAGCTTAGACGGGAAGGTCTTAGATACGCAGTATTTT
TRBV5-4	few	TRBD2	TRBJ2-5	14	CASSLSGSRETQYF	TGTGCCAGCAGCCTTAGCGGGAGTAGAGAGACCCAGTACTTC